This paragraph covers one TCR beta chain sequence. Its antigen remains unidentified. These data originate in a study of T cell repertoires in cytomegalovirus infection. Study in general: It was the public TCR beta signatures that indicated both CMV infection and matching HLA type. Study-wide points: It was HLA-C-restricted CMV-specific TCR beta clonotypes that dominated the response ex vivo. Summed frequency of public TCR beta families distinguished CMV carriers with the relevant HLA.

CDR1 and CDR2 (germline): DFQATT, SNEGSKA (reference sequence). There are 13 residues in the CDR3. The V segment lost 5 bases and the J segment 4 bases; nucleotides outside the gene matches: 5. TCRdb itself ran the reads through MiXCR, one entry per CDR3 protein. Here the sample spans approximately 500,000 distinct CDR3 sequences, approximately 10% being singletons. The gene calls are TRBV20-1 and TRBJ1-3, with TRBD1 matching 7 bases. The clonotype was recovered from a human donor in good health (CMV status not recorded). Some clones in this sample may be carry-over from other donors' samples. Sequencing used PBMCs. This chain's CDR3 is CSAPGQVGNTIYF. DNA for the CDR3: TGCAGTGCTCCTGGACAGGTCGGAAACACCATATATTTT.